The clone carrying this T cell receptor beta chain appeared a single time. Its antigen is undetermined. At the survey level, the v3.0 immunoSEQ assay was run. Sequencing was performed with immunoSEQ multiplex PCR; in TCRdb, only in-frame clones are kept and a portion is missing. Of just over 35,000 clones listed, approximately 85% were seen once; the top ten hold roughly a tenth. The CDR3 spans 17 residues. V was clipped by 2 bases and J by 2 bases, with 15 bases between them. Germline CDR1 and CDR2: SGHAT and FQNNGV. This entry is derived from a study of long-term antiretroviral therapy in people with HIV. Regarding the study as a whole: Control repertoires displayed wider CDR3 length ranges than the HIV repertoires.

Each sample contained roughly 0.85-11 million cryopreserved PBMC, thawed before DNA extraction. The chain joins TRBV11-2 to TRBJ1-4; TRBD1 is a possible D gene (6 bases). Sequencing was performed on unsorted PBMCs, taken 2.2 years after starting antiretroviral therapy. The clonotype comes from a man aged 18 to 30 with HIV. Here the CDR3 DNA reads TGTGCCAGCAGCTTAATGCGGGGGCGAGGGACTAATGAAAAACTGTTTTTT. Protein product: CASSLMRGRGTNEKLFF.